This TCR beta chain stems from a study of blood T cell repertoires in COVID-19. Authors' data handling: How many nucleated cells were present was estimated from reference gene primer amplification. Sequencing was performed with immunoSEQ multiplex PCR; in TCRdb, only in-frame clones are kept and a portion is missing. V, J and clone size reflect that table, while D and trimming were determined from the DNA. The table records about 100,000 clones, roughly 79% of them present only once. Per germline, CDR1 SGHTA and CDR2 FQGNSA. V was clipped by 5 bases and J by 3 bases, with 19 bases between them. The CDR3 length is 16 residues.

The receptor comes from a woman between 65 and 79 years old with acute or convalescent COVID-19. V and J are TRBV7-2 and TRBJ2-5; the D gene is possibly TRBD2 (5 bases). Sequencing was done on a sample of peripheral blood. CDR3 nucleotides: TGTGCCAGCAGCCCCCCCGAGGGTGGGAGAAAAGAGACCCAGTACTTC. Its translation is CASSPPEGGRKETQYF.